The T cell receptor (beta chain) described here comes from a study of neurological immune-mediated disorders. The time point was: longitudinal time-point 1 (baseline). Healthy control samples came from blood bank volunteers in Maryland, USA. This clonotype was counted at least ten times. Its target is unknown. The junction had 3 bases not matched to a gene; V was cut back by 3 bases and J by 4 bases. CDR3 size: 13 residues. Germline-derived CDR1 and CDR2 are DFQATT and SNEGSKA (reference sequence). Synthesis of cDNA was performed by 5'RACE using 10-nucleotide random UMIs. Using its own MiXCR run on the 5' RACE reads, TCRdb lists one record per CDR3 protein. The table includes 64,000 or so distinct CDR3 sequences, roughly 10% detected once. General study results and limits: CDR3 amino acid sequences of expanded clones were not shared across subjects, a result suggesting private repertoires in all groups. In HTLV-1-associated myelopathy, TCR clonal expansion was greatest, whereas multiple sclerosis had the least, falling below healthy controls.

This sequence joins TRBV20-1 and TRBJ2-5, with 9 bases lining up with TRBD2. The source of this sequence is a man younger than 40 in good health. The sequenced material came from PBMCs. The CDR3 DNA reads TGCAGTGCTAGTGGCGGGAGGGCAGAGACCCAGTACTTC. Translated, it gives CSASGGRAETQYF.